This TCR beta chain appears in the sequencing data of a study of blood T cell repertoires in COVID-19. Whole-study context: Researchers got acute and convalescent COVID-19 samples from the United States, Italy and Spain. Nucleic acid was either cDNA or gDNA, and it came from T cells, B-cell-depleted T cells, or PBMCs.

In the authors' methods: Amplification with reference gene primers provided the estimates of nucleated cell counts. Assay: immunoSEQ multiplex PCR; the TCRdb copy retains only in-frame clones and omits some. V, J and clone size reflect that table, while D and trimming were determined from the DNA. Of fewer than 150,000 clones in the sample, around 79% were seen once. Germline loops: CDR1 MNHEY, CDR2 SVGEGT. Losses at the gene ends were 1 base for V and 7 bases for J; bases not matched to a gene: 8. CDR3 length: 16 residues. Sequenced material: peripheral blood. The genes are TRBV6-2 or TRBV6-3 and TRBJ2-2, with TRBD1 identical over 8 bases. This clonotype was sampled from a man older than 75 with acute or convalescent COVID-19. The chain's CDR3 is CASSYFAQGASGELFF. The CDR3 region has the DNA TGTGCCAGCAGTTACTTCGCGCAGGGGGCTAGCGGGGAGCTGTTTTTT.